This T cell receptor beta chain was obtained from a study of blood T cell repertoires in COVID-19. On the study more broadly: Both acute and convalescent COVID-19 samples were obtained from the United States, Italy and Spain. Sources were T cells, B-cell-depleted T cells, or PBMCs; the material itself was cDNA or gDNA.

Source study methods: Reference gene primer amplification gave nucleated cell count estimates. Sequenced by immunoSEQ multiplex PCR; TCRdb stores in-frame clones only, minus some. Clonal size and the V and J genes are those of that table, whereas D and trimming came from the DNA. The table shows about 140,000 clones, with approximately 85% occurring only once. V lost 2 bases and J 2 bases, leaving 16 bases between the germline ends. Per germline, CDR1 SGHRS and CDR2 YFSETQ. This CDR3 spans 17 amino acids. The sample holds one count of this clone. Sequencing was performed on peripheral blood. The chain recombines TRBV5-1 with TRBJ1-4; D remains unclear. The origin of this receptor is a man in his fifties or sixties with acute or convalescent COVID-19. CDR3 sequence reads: CASSFGVAGPTNEKLFF. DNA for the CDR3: TGCGCCAGCAGCTTTGGTGTCGCTGGCCCCACTAATGAAAAACTGTTTTTT.